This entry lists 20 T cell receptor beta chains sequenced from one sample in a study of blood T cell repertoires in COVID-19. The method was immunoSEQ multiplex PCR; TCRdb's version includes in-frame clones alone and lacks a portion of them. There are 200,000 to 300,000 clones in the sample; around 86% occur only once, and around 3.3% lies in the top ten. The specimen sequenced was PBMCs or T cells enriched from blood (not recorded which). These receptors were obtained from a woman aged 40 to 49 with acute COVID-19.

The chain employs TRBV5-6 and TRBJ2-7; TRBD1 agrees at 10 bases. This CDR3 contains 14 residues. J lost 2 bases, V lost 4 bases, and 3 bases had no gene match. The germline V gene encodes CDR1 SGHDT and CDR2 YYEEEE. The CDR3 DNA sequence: TGTGCCAGCAGCGTAGGACAGGGGGCCTACGAGCAGTACTTC. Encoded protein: CASSVGQGAYEQYF. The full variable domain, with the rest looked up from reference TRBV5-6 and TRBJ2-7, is DAGVTQSPTHLIKTRGQQVTLRCSPKSGHDTVSWYQQALGQGPQFIFQYYEEEERQRGNFPDRFSGHQFPNYSSELNVNALLLGDSALYLCASSVGQGAYEQYFGPGTRLTVT.

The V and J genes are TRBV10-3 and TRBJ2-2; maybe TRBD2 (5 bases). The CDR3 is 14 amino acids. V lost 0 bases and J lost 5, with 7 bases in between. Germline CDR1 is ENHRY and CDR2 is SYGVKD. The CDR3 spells CAISESRETGELFF. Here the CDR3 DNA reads TGTGCCATCAGTGAGTCCCGGGAAACCGGGGAGCTGTTTTTT.

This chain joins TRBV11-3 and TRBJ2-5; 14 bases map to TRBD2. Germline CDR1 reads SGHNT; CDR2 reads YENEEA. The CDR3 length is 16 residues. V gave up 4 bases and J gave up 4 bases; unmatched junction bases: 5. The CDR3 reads CASSSRLAGGPETQYF. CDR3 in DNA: TGTGCCAGCAGCTCGCGACTAGCGGGAGGGCCAGAGACCCAGTACTTC.

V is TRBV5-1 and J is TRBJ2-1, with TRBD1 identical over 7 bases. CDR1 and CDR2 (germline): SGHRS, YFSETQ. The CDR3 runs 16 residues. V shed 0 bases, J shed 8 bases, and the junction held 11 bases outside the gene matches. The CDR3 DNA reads TGCGCCAGCAGCTTGGCCTTACAGGGGACCGTTGATGAGCAGTTCTTC. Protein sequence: CASSLALQGTVDEQFF.

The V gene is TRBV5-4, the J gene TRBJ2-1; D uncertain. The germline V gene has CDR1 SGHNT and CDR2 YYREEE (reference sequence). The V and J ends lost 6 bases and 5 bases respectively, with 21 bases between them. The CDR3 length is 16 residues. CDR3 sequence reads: CASNEEQRLTDNEQFF. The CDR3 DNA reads TGTGCCAGCAACGAAGAGCAGAGACTGACCGACAATGAGCAGTTCTTC.

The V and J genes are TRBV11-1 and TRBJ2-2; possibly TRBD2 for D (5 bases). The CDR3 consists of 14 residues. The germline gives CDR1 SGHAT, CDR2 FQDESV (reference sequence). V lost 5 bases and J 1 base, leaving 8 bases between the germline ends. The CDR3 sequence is CASSREGNTGELFF. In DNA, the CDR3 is TGTGCCAGCAGCCGCGAGGGGAACACCGGGGAGCTGTTTTTT.

CDR3 region: CASSLEGGSYNSPLHF. For the CDR3, the DNA is TGTGCCAGCAGCTTAGAGGGAGGCTCCTATAATTCACCCCTCCACTTT. The rearrangement joins TRBV7-8 to TRBJ1-6; no reliable D call. CDR3 length: 16 amino acids. Per germline, CDR1 SGHVS and CDR2 FQNEAQ. V shed 1 base and J shed 0 bases, with 7 bases lying between them.

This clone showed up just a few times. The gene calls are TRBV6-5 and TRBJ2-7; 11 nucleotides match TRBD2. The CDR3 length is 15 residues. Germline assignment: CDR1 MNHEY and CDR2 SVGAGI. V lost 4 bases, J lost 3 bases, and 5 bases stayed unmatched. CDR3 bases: TGTGCCAGCAGTTCCAGGGGGACTAGCGGCTACGAGCAGTACTTC. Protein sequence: CASSSRGTSGYEQYF.

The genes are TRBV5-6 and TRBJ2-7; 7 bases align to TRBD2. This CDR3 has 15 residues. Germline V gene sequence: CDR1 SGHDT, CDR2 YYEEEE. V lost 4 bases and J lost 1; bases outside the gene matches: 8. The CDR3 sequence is CASSEEAGISYEQYF. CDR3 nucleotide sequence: TGTGCCAGCAGCGAAGAAGCGGGAATATCCTACGAGCAGTACTTC.

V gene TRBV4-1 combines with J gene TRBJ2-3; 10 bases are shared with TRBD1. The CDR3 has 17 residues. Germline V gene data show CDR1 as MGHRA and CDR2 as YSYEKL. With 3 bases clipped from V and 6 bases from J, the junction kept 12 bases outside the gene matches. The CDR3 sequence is CASSHPGDRGSLDTQYF. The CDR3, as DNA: TGCGCCAGCAGCCACCCGGGGGACAGGGGTTCGTTGGATACGCAGTATTTT.

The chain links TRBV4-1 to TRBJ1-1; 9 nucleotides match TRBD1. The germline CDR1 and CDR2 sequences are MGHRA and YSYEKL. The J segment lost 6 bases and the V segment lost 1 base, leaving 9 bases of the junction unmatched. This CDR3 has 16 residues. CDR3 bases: TGCGCCAGCAGCCAAGTGAGGACAGGGGCGGTGGCTGAAGCTTTCTTT. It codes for CASSQVRTGAVAEAFF.

The CDR3 DNA reads TGTGCCAGCAGCTTAGCAGGGCGGGTCGCCTACGAGCAGTACTTC. It specifies CASSLAGRVAYEQYF. The chain links TRBV7-9 to TRBJ2-7; tentatively, D is TRBD2 (5 bases). Trimming took 0 bases from V and 2 from J, leaving 11 bases between them. This CDR3 region has 15 residues. Germline V CDR1 and CDR2: SEHNR, FQNEAQ (reference sequence).

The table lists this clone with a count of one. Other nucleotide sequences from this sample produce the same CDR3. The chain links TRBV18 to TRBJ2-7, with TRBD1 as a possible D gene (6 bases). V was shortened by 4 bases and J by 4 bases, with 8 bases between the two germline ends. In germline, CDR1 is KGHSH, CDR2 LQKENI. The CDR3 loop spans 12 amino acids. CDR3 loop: CASSRTDYEQYF. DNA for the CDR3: TGTGCCAGCTCACGGACAGATTACGAGCAGTACTTC.

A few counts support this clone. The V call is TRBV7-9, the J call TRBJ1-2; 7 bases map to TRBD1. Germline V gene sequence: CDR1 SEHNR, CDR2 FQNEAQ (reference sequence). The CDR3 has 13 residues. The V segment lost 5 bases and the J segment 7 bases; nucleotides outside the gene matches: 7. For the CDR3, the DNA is TGTGCCAGCAGCCTTTGGACAGGACGTGGCTACACCTTC. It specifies CASSLWTGRGYTF. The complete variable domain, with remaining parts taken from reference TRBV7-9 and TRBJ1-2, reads DTGVSQNPRHKITKRGQNVTFRCDPISEHNRLYWYRQTLGQGPEFLTYFQNEAQLEKSRLLSDRFSAERPKGSFSTLEIQRTEQGDSAMYLCASSLWTGRGYTFGSGTRLTVV.

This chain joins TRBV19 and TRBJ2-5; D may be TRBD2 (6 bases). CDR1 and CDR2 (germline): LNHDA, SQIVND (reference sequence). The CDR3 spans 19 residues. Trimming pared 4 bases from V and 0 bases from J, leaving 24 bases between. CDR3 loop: CASSNGLPRDLMNQETQYF. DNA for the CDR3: TGTGCCAGTAGTAACGGACTACCGCGTGACTTGATGAACCAAGAGACCCAGTACTTC.

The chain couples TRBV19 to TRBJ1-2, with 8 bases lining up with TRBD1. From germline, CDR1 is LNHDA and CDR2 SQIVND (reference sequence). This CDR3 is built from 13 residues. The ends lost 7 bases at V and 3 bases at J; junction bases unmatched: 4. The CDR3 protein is CASMDREDYGYTF. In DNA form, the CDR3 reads TGTGCCAGTATGGACAGGGAAGACTATGGCTACACCTTC.

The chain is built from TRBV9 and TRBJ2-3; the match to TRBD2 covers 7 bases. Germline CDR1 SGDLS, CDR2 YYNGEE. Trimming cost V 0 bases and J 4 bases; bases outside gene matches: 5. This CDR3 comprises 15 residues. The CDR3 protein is CASSVGGRAADTQYF. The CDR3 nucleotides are TGTGCCAGCAGCGTAGGTGGGAGGGCGGCAGATACGCAGTATTTT.

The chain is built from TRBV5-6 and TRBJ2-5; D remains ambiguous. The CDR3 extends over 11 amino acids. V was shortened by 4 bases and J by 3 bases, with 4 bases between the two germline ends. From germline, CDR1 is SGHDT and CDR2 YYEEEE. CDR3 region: CASSIKETQYF. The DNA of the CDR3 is TGTGCCAGCAGCATTAAAGAGACCCAGTACTTC.

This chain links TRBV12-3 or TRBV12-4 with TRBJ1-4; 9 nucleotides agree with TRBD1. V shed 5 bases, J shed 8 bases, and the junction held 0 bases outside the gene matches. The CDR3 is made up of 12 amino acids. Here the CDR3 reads CASSDRGEKLFF. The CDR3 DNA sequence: TGTGCCAGCAGTGACAGGGGGGAAAAACTGTTTTTT.

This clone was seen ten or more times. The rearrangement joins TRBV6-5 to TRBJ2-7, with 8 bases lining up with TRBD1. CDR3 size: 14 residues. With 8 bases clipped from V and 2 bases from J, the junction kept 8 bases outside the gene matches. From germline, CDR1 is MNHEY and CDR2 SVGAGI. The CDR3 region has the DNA TGTGCCAGCCTCTCCCGGGACAGGCCCTACGAGCAGTACTTC. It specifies CASLSRDRPYEQYF.